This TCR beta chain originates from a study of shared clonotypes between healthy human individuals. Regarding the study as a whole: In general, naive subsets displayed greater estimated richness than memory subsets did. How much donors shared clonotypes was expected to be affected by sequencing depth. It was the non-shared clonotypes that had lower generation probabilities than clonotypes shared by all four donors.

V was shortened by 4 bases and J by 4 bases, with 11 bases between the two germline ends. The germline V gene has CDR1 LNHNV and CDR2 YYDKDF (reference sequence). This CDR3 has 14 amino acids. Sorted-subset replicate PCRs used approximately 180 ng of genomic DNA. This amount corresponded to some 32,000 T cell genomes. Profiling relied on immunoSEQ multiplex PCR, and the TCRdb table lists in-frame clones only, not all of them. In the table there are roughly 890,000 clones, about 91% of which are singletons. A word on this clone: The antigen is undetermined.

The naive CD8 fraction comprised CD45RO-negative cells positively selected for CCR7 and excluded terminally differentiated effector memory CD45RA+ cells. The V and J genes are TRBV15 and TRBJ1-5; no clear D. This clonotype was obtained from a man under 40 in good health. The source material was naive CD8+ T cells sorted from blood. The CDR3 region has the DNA TGTGCCACCAGCATGGAGGGTGGGAATCAGCCCCAGCATTTT. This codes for CATSMEGGNQPQHF.